The 10 T cell receptor beta chains in this list originate from one sample, sequenced in a study of T cell responses to AZD1222 COVID-19 vaccine. Assay used: immunoSEQ multiplex PCR; TCRdb lists only in-frame clones, some missing. This table has around 94,000 clones, around 84% appearing once. This specimen was peripheral blood, taken 28 days after the second AZD1222 dose. The receptors come from an adult who received the AZD1222 COVID-19 vaccine.

This chain joins TRBV29-1 and TRBJ1-1; 8 positions match TRBD1. The length of the CDR3 is 14 residues. Germline CDR1 SQVTM, CDR2 ANQGSEA. V was clipped by 0 bases and J by 5 bases; unmatched bases: 5. CDR3 sequence: CSVEDRTGRTEAFF. CDR3 DNA: TGCAGCGTTGAAGACAGGACAGGGAGGACTGAAGCTTTCTTT.

This clone was observed a few times. V and J are TRBV2 and TRBJ2-7; TRBD1 matches at 8 bases. The CDR3 length is 14 residues. The germline V gene encodes CDR1 SNHLY and CDR2 FYNNEI. The junction had 10 bases not matched to a gene; V was cut back by 6 bases and J by 6 bases. The CDR3 protein is CASSPLETGVEQYF. DNA for the CDR3: TGTGCCAGCAGCCCCTTGGAGACAGGGGTCGAGCAGTACTTC.

V gene TRBV5-1 combines with J gene TRBJ1-1; D remains unclear. Germline V gives CDR1 SGHRS, CDR2 YFSETQ. Between the trimmed V and J ends, which lost 5 bases and 1 base, there was a span of 9 bases. The length of the CDR3 is 13 residues. CDR3 in DNA: TGCGCCAGCAGTAGAGGAGGGAACACTGAAGCTTTCTTT. As protein: CASSRGGNTEAFF.

The V and J genes are TRBV7-8 and TRBJ2-1, with D tentatively TRBD1 (6 bases). Germline CDR1 is SGHVS and CDR2 is FQNEAQ. The CDR3 consists of 14 residues. Trimming took 2 bases from V and 5 from J, leaving 10 bases between them. CDR3 bases: TGTGCCAGCAGCTTAATGGACAGTAACAATGAGCAGTTCTTC. It specifies CASSLMDSNNEQFF. Using reference TRBV7-8 and TRBJ2-1 for the parts outside the CDR3, the full variable domain is GAGVSQSPRYKVAKRGQDVALRCDPISGHVSLFWYQQALGQGPEFLTYFQNEAQLDKSGLPSDRFFAERPEGSVSTLKIQRTQQEDSAVYLCASSLMDSNNEQFFGPGTRLTVL.

The chain combines TRBV19 with TRBJ1-4, with D uncertain. The germline CDR1 and CDR2 sequences are LNHDA and SQIVND (reference sequence). The CDR3 totals 15 residues. The ends were cut back, 5 bases at V and 1 base at J, with 11 bases in the middle. CDR3 nucleotides: TGTGCCAGTAGTCTAACCCGGGGAACTAATGAAAAACTGTTTTTT. Translating it yields CASSLTRGTNEKLFF.

The CDR3 protein is CASSPRSGGLSYNEQFF. Written as DNA, the CDR3 is TGTGCCAGCAGTCCCCGTAGCGGAGGCCTTTCCTACAATGAGCAGTTCTTC. The chain links TRBV28 to TRBJ2-1; D may be TRBD2 (6 bases). Per the germline V gene, CDR1 is MDHEN and CDR2 is SYDVKM. The V gene lost 5 bases and the J gene lost 1 base, with 18 bases spanning the gap. The CDR3 totals 17 residues.

This chain links TRBV10-2 with TRBJ1-2, with D possibly being TRBD1 (5 bases). The CDR3 spans 17 residues. Germline CDR1 reads WSHSY; CDR2 reads SAAADI. V shed 0 bases and J shed 6 bases, with 20 bases lying between them. The CDR3 region is CASSESSAGKVNDGYTF. The CDR3 DNA sequence: TGCGCCAGCAGTGAGTCGAGCGCAGGGAAGGTAAACGATGGCTACACCTTC.

Only a few counts were recorded for this clone. J is TRBJ2-3 and V is TRBV10-1; no firm D call. Looked up from germline, CDR1 is WNHNN and CDR2 is SYGVQD (reference sequence). V was pared by 6 bases and J by 3 bases, with 13 bases between. This CDR3 has 14 amino acids. The CDR3 nucleotides are TGCGCCAGCAGGGGCAGCATGGGGACAGATACGCAGTATTTT. Translating it yields CASRGSMGTDTQYF.

The genes are TRBV6-5 and TRBJ1-5; D not certain. Germline CDR1 and CDR2: MNHEY and SVGAGI. V dropped 5 bases and J dropped 2 bases, with 4 bases sitting between them. This CDR3 has 12 residues. The CDR3 reads CASSPGNQPQHF. In nucleotides, the CDR3 is TGTGCCAGCAGTCCTGGCAATCAGCCCCAGCATTTT.

The chain has TRBV21-1 and TRBJ1-5. TRBV21-1 is flagged as a pseudogene. CDR3 length equals 15 residues. The CDR3: CASSKGTNSNQPQHF. In nucleotides, the CDR3 is TGTGCCAGCAGCAAAGGCACGAATAGCAATCAGCCCCAGCATTTT.